This paragraph reports one T cell receptor beta chain. Its matching antigen is unknown. This sample was taken from a study of cytomegalovirus exposure and HLA in healthy donors. The study's findings and limits: The majority of CMV-associated TCR beta chains were reported as apparently HLA-restricted in a later analysis. A later analysis revealed that TCR association rates differed between HLA loci, peaking at DRB1 and bottoming out at HLA-C. Segments of the TCR beta V type were, in most cases, productive about 90% or about 30% of the time in an earlier analysis.

The PCR used 60 Vbeta and 13 Jbeta primers. Data came from immunoSEQ multiplex PCR; TCRdb stores just in-frame clones and leaves some out. The table includes roughly 130,000 clones, roughly two thirds detected once. Though nominally healthy at sampling, donors likely had unrecorded immune exposures. The V end was cut by 2 bases, the J end by 4 bases, with 15 bases between. CDR3 length equals 15 residues. Germline lookup yields CDR1 SGHDT and CDR2 YYEEEE. The sequence came from a woman aged 35 to 49 in good health and CMV-seronegative. The J gene is TRBJ1-2, the V gene TRBV5-6; D gene ambiguous. Sample: PBMCs. The CDR3 here is CASSLKTLPLYGYTF. CDR3 nucleotides: TGTGCCAGCAGCTTAAAAACCCTACCTCTCTATGGCTACACCTTC.